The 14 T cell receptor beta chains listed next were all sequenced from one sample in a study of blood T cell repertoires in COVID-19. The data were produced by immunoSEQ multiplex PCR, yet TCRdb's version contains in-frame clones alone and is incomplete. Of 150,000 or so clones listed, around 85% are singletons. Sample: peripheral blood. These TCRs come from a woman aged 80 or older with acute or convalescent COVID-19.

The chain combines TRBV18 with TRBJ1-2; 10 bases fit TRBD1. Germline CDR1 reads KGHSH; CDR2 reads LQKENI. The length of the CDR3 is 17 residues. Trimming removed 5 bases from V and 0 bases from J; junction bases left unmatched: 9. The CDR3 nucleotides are TGTGCCAGCTCAAAGGGACAGGGGTATGGAGCTAACTATGGCTACACCTTC. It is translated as CASSKGQGYGANYGYTF. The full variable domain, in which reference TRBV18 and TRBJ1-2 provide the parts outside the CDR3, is NAGVMQNPRHLVRRRGQEARLRCSPMKGHSHVYWYRQLPEEGLKFMVYLQKENIIDESGMPKERFSAEFPKEGPSILRIQQVVRGDSAAYFCASSKGQGYGANYGYTFGSGTRLTVV.

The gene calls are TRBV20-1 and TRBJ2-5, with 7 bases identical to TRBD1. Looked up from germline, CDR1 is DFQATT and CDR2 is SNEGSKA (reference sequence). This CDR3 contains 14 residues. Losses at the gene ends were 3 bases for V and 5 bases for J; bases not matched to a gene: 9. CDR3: CSASIGGVGETQYF. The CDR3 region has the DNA TGCAGTGCTAGTATAGGGGGCGTCGGGGAGACCCAGTACTTC.

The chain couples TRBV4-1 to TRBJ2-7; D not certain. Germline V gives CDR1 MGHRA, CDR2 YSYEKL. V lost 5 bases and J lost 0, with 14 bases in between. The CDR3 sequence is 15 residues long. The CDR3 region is CASSAYGLSSYEQYF. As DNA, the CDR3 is TGCGCCAGCAGCGCCTATGGGCTCAGCTCCTACGAGCAGTACTTC.

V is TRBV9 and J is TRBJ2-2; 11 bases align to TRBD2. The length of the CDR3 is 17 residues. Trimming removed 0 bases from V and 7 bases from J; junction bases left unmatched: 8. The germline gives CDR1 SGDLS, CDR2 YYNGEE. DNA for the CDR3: TGTGCCAGCAGCGTAGTGGCTAGCGGGGGGCAGGACGGGGAGCTGTTTTTT. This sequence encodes CASSVVASGGQDGELFF.

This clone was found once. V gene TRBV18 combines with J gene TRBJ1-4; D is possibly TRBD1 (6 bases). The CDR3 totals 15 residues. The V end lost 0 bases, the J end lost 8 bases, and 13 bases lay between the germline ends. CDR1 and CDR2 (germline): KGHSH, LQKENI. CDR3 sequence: CASSPPGAAGEKLFF. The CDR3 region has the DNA TGTGCCAGCTCACCACCGGGGGCGGCTGGGGAAAAACTGTTTTTT.

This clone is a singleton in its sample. This CDR3 is CAIRDSSYEQYF. The CDR3 DNA follows: TGTGCCATCCGGGACAGCTCCTACGAGCAGTACTTC. V and J are TRBV12-3 or TRBV12-4 and TRBJ2-7; 7 positions agree with TRBD1. CDR3 length: 12 amino acids. The V gene end was trimmed by 10 bases and the J gene end by 0 bases; junction bases not matched to a gene: 3.

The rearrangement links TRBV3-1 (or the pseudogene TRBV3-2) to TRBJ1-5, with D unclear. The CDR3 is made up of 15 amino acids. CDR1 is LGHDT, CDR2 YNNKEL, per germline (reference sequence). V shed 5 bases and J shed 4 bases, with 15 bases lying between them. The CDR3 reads CASSKGPAGNQPQHF. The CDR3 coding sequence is TGTGCCAGCAGCAAGGGCCCTGCGGGGAATCAGCCCCAGCATTTT.

The CDR3 nucleotides read TGCGCCAGCAGCTTGCAGGGGGAGCACACTGAAGCTTTCTTT. This encodes CASSLQGEHTEAFF. The chain carries TRBV5-1 and TRBJ1-1; 7 bases line up with TRBD1. This CDR3 has 14 residues. Per the germline V gene, CDR1 is SGHRS and CDR2 is YFSETQ. The trim removed 1 base at V and 3 bases at J, leaving 3 bases unmatched.

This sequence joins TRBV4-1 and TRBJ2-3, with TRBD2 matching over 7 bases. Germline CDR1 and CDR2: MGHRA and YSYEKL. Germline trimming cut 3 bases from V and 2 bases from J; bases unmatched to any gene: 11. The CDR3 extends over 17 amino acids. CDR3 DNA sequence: TGCGCCAGCAGCCAGCGGGAGACTTCCTACTCCACAGATACGCAGTATTTT. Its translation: CASSQRETSYSTDTQYF.

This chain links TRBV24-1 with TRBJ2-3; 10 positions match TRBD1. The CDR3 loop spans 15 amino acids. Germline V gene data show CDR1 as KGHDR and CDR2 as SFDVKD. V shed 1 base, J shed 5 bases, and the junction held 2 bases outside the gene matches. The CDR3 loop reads CATSDLGQGEDTQYF. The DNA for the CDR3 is TGTGCCACCAGTGATTTAGGACAGGGGGAAGATACGCAGTATTTT.

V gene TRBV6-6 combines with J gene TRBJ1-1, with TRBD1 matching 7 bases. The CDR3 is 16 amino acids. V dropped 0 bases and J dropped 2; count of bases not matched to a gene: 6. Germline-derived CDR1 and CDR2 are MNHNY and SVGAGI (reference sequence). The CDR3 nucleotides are TGTGCCAGCAGTTACTCGGTGACAGGGAAAAACACTGAAGCTTTCTTT. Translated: CASSYSVTGKNTEAFF.

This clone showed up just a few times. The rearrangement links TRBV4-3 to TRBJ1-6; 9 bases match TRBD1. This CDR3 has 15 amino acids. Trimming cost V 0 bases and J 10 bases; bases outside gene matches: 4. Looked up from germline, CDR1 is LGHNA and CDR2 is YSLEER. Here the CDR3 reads CASSQDLGQGSPLHF. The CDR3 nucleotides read TGCGCCAGCAGCCAAGACCTAGGACAGGGGTCACCCCTCCACTTT.

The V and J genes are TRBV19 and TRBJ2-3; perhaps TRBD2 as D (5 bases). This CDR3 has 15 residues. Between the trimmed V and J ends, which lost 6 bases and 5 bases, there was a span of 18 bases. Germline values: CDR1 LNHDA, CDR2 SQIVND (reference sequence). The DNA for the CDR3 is TGTGCCAGTAGCCCGATGAGAGGGTTAGGAGATACGCAGTATTTT. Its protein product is CASSPMRGLGDTQYF.

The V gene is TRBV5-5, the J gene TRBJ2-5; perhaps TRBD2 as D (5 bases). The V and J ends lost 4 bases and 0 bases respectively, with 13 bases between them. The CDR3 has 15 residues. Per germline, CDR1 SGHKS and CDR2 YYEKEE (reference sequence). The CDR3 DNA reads TGTGCCAGCAGCGACTTAAGGGAGTACCAAGAGACCCAGTACTTC. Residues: CASSDLREYQETQYF.